These 3 T cell receptor beta chains were sequenced from one sample in a study of T cell repertoires in cytomegalovirus infection. MiXCR, applied by TCRdb to the reads, yields one record per CDR3 protein. The table includes approximately 300,000 distinct CDR3 sequences, 25% to 35% detected once. Their target antigens are unknown. Sequenced material: cultured PBMCs, taken from culture after CMV antigen stimulation. The receptors were sampled from a human donor in good health (CMV status not recorded). Some clones in this sample may be carry-over from other donors' samples.

This clonotype was recorded once. The rearrangement uses TRBV2 and TRBJ1-2; no clear D gene. The CDR3 covers 12 residues. Germline V gene data show CDR1 as SNHLY and CDR2 as FYNNEI. Trimming pared 7 bases from V and 5 bases from J, leaving 11 bases between. Here the CDR3 DNA reads TGTGCCAGCAACGGAGGACCGTATGGCTACACCTTC. Protein sequence: CASNGGPYGYTF.

This chain links TRBV6-1 with TRBJ1-2, with TRBD1 identical over 8 bases. In germline, CDR1 is MNHNS, CDR2 SASEGT. V was clipped by 7 bases and J by 6 bases; unmatched bases: 7. The CDR3 runs to 13 residues. The CDR3 bases are TGTGCCAGCATCTTGGACAGGGTGCATGGCTACACCTTC. It yields the protein CASILDRVHGYTF.

Only a few counts were recorded for this clonotype. The rearrangement uses TRBV12-3 or TRBV12-4 and TRBJ2-1; 15 bases fit TRBD2. Trimming took 5 bases from V and 8 from J; bases not matched to a gene: 4. The CDR3 runs 15 residues. Written as DNA, the CDR3 is TGTGCCAGCAGTCGGACTAGCGGGGGGGTATATGAGCAGTTCTTC. Protein: CASSRTSGGVYEQFF.